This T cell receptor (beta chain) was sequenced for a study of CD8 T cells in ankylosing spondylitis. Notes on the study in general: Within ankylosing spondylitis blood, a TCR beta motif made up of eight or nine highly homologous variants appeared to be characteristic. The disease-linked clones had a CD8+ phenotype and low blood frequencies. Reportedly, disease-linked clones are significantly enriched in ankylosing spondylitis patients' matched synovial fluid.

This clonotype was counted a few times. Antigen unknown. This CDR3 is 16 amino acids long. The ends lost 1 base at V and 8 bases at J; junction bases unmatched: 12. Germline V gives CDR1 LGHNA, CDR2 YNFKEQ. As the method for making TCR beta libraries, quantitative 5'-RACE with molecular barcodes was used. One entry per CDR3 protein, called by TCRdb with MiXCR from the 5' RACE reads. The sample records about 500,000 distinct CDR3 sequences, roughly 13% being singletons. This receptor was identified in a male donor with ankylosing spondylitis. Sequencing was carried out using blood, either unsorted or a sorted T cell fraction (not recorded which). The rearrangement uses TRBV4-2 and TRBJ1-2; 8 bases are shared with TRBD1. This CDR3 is CASSQVTSRGPWGYTF. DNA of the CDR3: TGTGCCAGCAGCCAAGTGACGTCCAGGGGGCCTTGGGGCTACACCTTC.